This TCR beta chain emerged from a study of graft-versus-host responses after intestinal transplantation. Profiled with immunoSEQ multiplex PCR; TCRdb holds only in-frame clones, not every one. Among over 65,000 clones listed, less than 95% were seen once. Details on this clone: Its cognate antigen is unknown.

Germline V gene lookup returns CDR1 MNHNS and CDR2 SASEGT. There are 17 residues in the CDR3. Unmatched junction bases numbered 6, after V lost 3 bases and J lost 2 bases. The sequenced sample was unstimulated CD8+ T cells sorted from spleen or lymph node cells, obtained before transplant. The source of this sequence is a human donor who was the organ donor for an intestinal transplant. The chain couples TRBV6-1 to TRBJ1-5, with TRBD1 identical over 11 bases. The DNA for the CDR3 is TGTGCCAGCAGTGAGCGGACAGGGGGCAGTGGCAATCAGCCCCAGCATTTT. It encodes CASSERTGGSGNQPQHF.